This T cell receptor (beta chain) was recorded in a study of blood T cell repertoires in COVID-19 (dated by TCRdb to between 2020 and 2021). Looking at the study overall: The collaborator samples originated in the United States, Italy and Spain and spanned the acute and convalescent phases of COVID-19. The prospective study material was composed of cDNA or gDNA derived from T cells, B-cell-depleted T cells, or PBMCs. The dataset comprised deeply sampled blood TCRbeta repertoires from subjects exposed to, actively infected with, or recovered from COVID-19. The repertoires were released in a freely available public database intended as a resource for research on the immune response to SARS-CoV-2. The samples were drawn from two sources: the first 160 participants of the ongoing ImmuneRACE study, and about 1,300 subjects contributed by 6 global collaborators. Nearly every sample came with metadata listing a de-identified subject ID, COVID-19 status, age in years and sex. HLA class I and class II types, where available, came from metadata supplied by the sample provider rather than from assay-based typing.

This clone was detected a few times. The antigen it binds to is not known. No qualities accompany the bases; no much larger clone lies one base away. V is trimmed back by 6 bases and J by 6 bases, and the junction contains 8 bases that no gene match accounts for. According to the germline V gene, CDR1 reads LGHNT and CDR2 reads FRNRAP. From cysteine to phenylalanine, the CDR3 is 15 amino acids long. Only the CDR3 DNA is retained, 45 bases long and in frame from the first base. TCRbeta CDR3 regions were amplified from genomic DNA using the immunoSEQ Assay, a bias-controlled multiplex PCR. The source study handled its data this way. Within the assay, amplification of reference gene primers was used to estimate how many nucleated cells each sample contained. To quantify the absolute abundance of each unique TCRbeta CDR3 rearrangement, sequence reads were collapsed and filtered. For each sample, productive Simpson clonality was calculated by taking the square root of Simpson's diversity index across productive rearrangements. This immuneACCESS table, as held by TCRdb, lists in-frame sequences with V and J called but not all clones. Of the missing ones, under half trace to an unresolved V gene in checked studies; the others have no known cause. V, J and clone size were drawn from that table, and D and trimming were deduced from the DNA. In this sample the table shows a few hundred thousand clones, around 83% of which occur a single time. 1% to 1.5% of the sample goes to the ten largest clones.

Overall study results and their limits: How much clinical and demographic metadata was included differed by source and by participant, and the metadata was provided uncurated.

The collaborating institutions used their own protocols to collect whole blood in K2EDTA tubes. For TCRbeta analysis, collaborator samples were shipped as frozen whole blood, as isolated PBMCs, or as DNA extracted from either sample type. Recombination connected TRBV12-5 to TRBJ2-2, with 9 junctional bases fitting TRBD1. The specimen was peripheral blood. The TCR sequence derives from a woman aged 50 to 60 with acute or convalescent COVID-19. CDR3 region: CASGKDRGVPGELFF. The DNA sequence follows: TGTGCTAGTGGCAAGGACAGGGGTGTTCCCGGGGAGCTGTTTTTT. With all but the CDR3 taken from the reference TRBV12-5 and TRBJ2-2 genes, the full variable domain is: DARVTQTPRHKVTEMGQEVTMRCQPILGHNTVFWYRQTMMQGLELLAYFRNRAPLDDSGMPKDRFSAEMPDATLATLKIQPSEPRDSAVYFCASGKDRGVPGELFFGEGSRLTVL.